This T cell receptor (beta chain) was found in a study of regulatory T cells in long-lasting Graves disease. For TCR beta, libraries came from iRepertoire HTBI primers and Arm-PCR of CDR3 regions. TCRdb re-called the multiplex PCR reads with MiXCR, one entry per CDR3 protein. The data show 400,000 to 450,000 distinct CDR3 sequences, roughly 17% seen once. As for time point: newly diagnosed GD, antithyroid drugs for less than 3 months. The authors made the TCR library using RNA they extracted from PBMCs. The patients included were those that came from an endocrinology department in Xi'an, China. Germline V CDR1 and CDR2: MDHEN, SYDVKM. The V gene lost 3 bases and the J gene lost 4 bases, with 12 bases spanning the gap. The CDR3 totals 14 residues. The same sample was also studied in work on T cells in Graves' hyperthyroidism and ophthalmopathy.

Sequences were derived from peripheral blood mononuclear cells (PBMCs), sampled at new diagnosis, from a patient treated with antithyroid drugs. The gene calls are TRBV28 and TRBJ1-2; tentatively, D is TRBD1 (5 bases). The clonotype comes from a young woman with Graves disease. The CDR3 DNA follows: TGTGCCAGCAGTTTTGAGGTGGGACTCTATGGCTACACCTTC. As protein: CASSFEVGLYGYTF.